In this sample, the clone carrying this T cell receptor (beta chain) turned up a few times. Its antigen is not identified. Profiled with immunoSEQ multiplex PCR; TCRdb holds only in-frame clones, not every one. The sample has about 66,000 clones, 80% to 90% seen once. The CDR3 loop spans 19 amino acids. Germline CDR1 is MNHNS and CDR2 is SASEGT. Trimming left V 0 bases short and J 0 bases short, with 15 bases between. As for time point: baseline, week 1 (first vaccination visit). Treatment defined: pre-vaccination baseline after standard-of-care therapy. These data belong to a study of a mutant IDH1 vaccine in newly diagnosed glioma. Across the study: There were approximately 62% males and approximately 38% females among treated patients, whose mean age was about 38 years. Radiotherapy, temozolomide, or both had been given previously, and both were given to most.

General study findings and limits: Immune responses induced by the vaccine were seen in around 92% of patients, spanning multiple MHC alleles.

This specimen was PBMCs, taken from a glioma patient treated with radiotherapy, temozolomide or both. The V gene is TRBV6-1, the J gene TRBJ2-6; D is perhaps TRBD2 (5 bases). This receptor was taken from a man aged 25 to 45 with glioma. The CDR3 loop is CASSEAGLEGRSGANVLTF. CDR3 nucleotide sequence: TGTGCCAGCAGTGAAGCTGGTTTAGAGGGCCGCTCTGGGGCCAACGTCCTGACTTTC.